The 26 T cell receptor beta chains below come from one sample, sequenced in a study of CXCR3-negative and CXCR3-positive naive CD8 T cells. Study-wide findings and caveats: Against CXCR3-negative naive cells, CXCR3-positive naive cells showed more hydrophobic TRB CDR3s.

No antigen has been assigned to these receptors. 5' RACE with UMI labels generated the TRB cDNA libraries. TCRdb re-called the 5' RACE reads; every CDR3 protein appears as one record, without DNA. This sample's table reports 120,000 or so distinct CDR3 sequences. Specimen: naive CXCR3+ CD8+ T cells from blood. Subset: CD45RO-CCR7+CD27+CD95- naive CD8+ T cells expressing CXCR3 (TNR3+). These receptors were taken from a human donor in good health. Some clones in this sample may be carry-over from other donors' samples.

This chain joins TRBV19 and TRBJ2-7; absent DNA, TCRdb's TRBD2 call cannot be checked. CDR3 length equals 16 residues. Germline assignment: CDR1 LNHDA and CDR2 SQIVND (reference sequence). The CDR3 spells CASSILGTSGSYEQYF.

V and J are TRBV28 and TRBJ2-3; there is no DNA to check the TCRdb D call of TRBD2. CDR3 length equals 15 residues. CDR1 and CDR2 from the germline V gene are MDHEN and SYDVKM. Here the CDR3 reads CASSLLAPKGDTQYF. Drawing the rest from reference TRBV28 and TRBJ2-3, the complete variable domain is DVKVTQSSRYLVKRTGEKVFLECVQDMDHENMFWYRQDPGLGLRLIYFSYDVKMKEKGDIPEGYSVSREKKERFSLILESASTNQTSMYLCASSLLAPKGDTQYFGPGTRLTVL.

This rearrangement joins TRBV29-1 to TRBJ2-3; TCRdb returns TRBD2, unconfirmable since there is no DNA. CDR1 and CDR2 (germline): SQVTM, ANQGSEA. The CDR3 is 17 residues long. This chain's CDR3 is CSVESPREGVPTDTQYF.

The chain couples TRBV12-3 or TRBV12-4 to TRBJ2-6. The CDR3 has 14 amino acids. The CDR3 protein is CASSFENGANVLTF.

The V call is TRBV9, the J call TRBJ2-3; TCRdb picks TRBD1, but there is no DNA to check that call. Germline loops: CDR1 SGDLS, CDR2 YYNGEE. CDR3 length: 14 residues. The CDR3: CASSVEGGADTQYF.

The chain joins TRBV7-2 to TRBJ1-1; TCRdb designates TRBD1, a call that cannot be tested without DNA. CDR1 and CDR2 (germline): SGHTA, FQGNSA. CDR3 length: 18 amino acids. CDR3 region: CASSLVIGGPGLNTEAFF.

The chain has TRBV5-6 and TRBJ1-5; the TCRdb D gene call, TRBD1, has no DNA to confirm it. Germline V gene data show CDR1 as SGHDT and CDR2 as YYEEEE. There are 15 residues in the CDR3. CDR3 in amino acids: CASSAMTGVGQPQHF.

This chain links TRBV5-1 with TRBJ1-1; TCRdb's D call, TRBD1, is unchecked because there is no DNA. Germline V gene sequence: CDR1 SGHRS, CDR2 YFSETQ. This CDR3 comprises 14 residues. The CDR3: CASSNDPWNTEAFF.

The chain links TRBV6-4 to TRBJ2-1; as DNA is missing, the TRBD2 call by TCRdb cannot be tested. Per the germline V gene, CDR1 is MRHNA and CDR2 is SNTAGT. The CDR3 extends over 16 amino acids. The CDR3 protein is CASSDEPGVGYNEQFF.

The chain is built from TRBV5-5 and TRBJ2-1. The germline V gene has CDR1 SGHKS and CDR2 YYEKEE (reference sequence). The CDR3 is 17 residues long. The CDR3 region is CASSLAGSGSSYNEQFF.

The rearrangement joins TRBV28 to TRBJ1-2; TCRdb lists TRBD1, though no DNA is available to test this call. CDR1 and CDR2 (germline): MDHEN, SYDVKM. The CDR3 spans 16 residues. CDR3 protein: CASSLPWQGNNYGYTF.

The chain employs TRBV29-1 and TRBJ2-3; the TRBD2 assignment by TCRdb is unverifiable without DNA. The CDR3 spans 13 residues. CDR1 is SQVTM and CDR2 is ANQGSEA in the germline V gene. CDR3 amino acids: CSVVSGAGDTQYF.

The V and J genes are TRBV6-5 and TRBJ1-4; the TCRdb call, TRBD1, lacks DNA for checking. The CDR3 is 14 residues long. Germline V lookup: CDR1 MNHEY, CDR2 SVGAGI. The CDR3: CASSYMAGSEKLFF.

The chain is built from TRBV7-9 and TRBJ2-7. The length of the CDR3 is 12 residues. Germline CDR1 SEHNR, CDR2 FQNEAQ (reference sequence). Here the CDR3 reads CASSLGSYEQYF.

This sequence joins TRBV29-1 and TRBJ2-7; TCRdb's D call, TRBD1, is unchecked because there is no DNA. Germline V gene data show CDR1 as SQVTM and CDR2 as ANQGSEA. This CDR3 comprises 13 residues. The CDR3 sequence is CSAISGPNYEQYF.

The rearrangement links TRBV28 to TRBJ1-2; the TCRdb call, TRBD1, lacks DNA for checking. Per the germline V gene, CDR1 is MDHEN and CDR2 is SYDVKM. The CDR3 is made up of 15 amino acids. CDR3 loop: CASSSGTAYYYGYTF.

The chain couples TRBV4-2 to TRBJ2-3; checking the TCRdb D call of TRBD2 is not possible without DNA. This CDR3 comprises 20 residues. Germline values: CDR1 LGHNA, CDR2 YNFKEQ. CDR3 amino acids: CASSQIPGLAGSPITDTQYF.

The chain links TRBV29-1 to TRBJ2-1; TCRdb returns TRBD2, unconfirmable since there is no DNA. From germline, CDR1 is SQVTM and CDR2 ANQGSEA. This CDR3 contains 12 residues. The CDR3 loop reads CSATSGDNEQFF.

The rearrangement joins TRBV2 to TRBJ2-5; checking the TCRdb D call of TRBD1 is not possible without DNA. The CDR3 is 15 residues long. Germline CDR1 is SNHLY and CDR2 is FYNNEI. This CDR3 is CASSERQHYQETQYF.

The V gene is TRBV28, the J gene TRBJ2-7. This CDR3 has 14 amino acids. CDR1 is MDHEN, CDR2 SYDVKM, per germline. The CDR3 loop is CASSFLSSDYEQYF.

The chain joins TRBV27 to TRBJ1-5; the D call from TCRdb, TRBD1, cannot be confirmed without DNA. Germline-derived CDR1 and CDR2 are MNHEY and SMNVEV (reference sequence). The CDR3 covers 16 residues. The CDR3: CASSPRTGDSNQPQHF.

The chain has TRBV4-3 and TRBJ2-3; TCRdb indicates TRBD2, and absent DNA this call remains unverified. This CDR3 has 16 amino acids. Looked up from germline, CDR1 is LGHNA and CDR2 is YSLEER. This chain's CDR3 is CASSQGPSSSTDTQYF.

V usage is TRBV29-1 and J usage is TRBJ2-1. Germline values: CDR1 SQVTM, CDR2 ANQGSEA. The CDR3 runs to 14 residues. CDR3 in amino acids: CSVELGSSYNEQFF.

The chain recombines TRBV2 with TRBJ2-7; TCRdb's D call, TRBD2, is unchecked because there is no DNA. This CDR3 has 11 residues. Per the germline V gene, CDR1 is SNHLY and CDR2 is FYNNEI. The CDR3: CATGTSDEQYF.

This rearrangement joins TRBV5-1 to TRBJ1-1; no DNA is available, so the TRBD1 call from TCRdb remains unchecked. The germline gives CDR1 SGHRS, CDR2 YFSETQ. The CDR3 is 14 amino acids. This CDR3 is CASSLEGGTTEAFF.

The gene calls are TRBV7-3 and TRBJ2-7; TCRdb returns TRBD1, unconfirmable since there is no DNA. This CDR3 is built from 14 residues. Germline assignment: CDR1 SGHTA and CDR2 FQGTGA. CDR3 sequence reads: CASSLTGQGDEQYF.